The 17 T cell receptor beta chains presented below share a single source sample, sequenced in a study of memory CD4+ T cells and cytomegalovirus serostatus. The sort gate was single viable CD3+CD4+CD8-CD45RO+ cells for memory CD4+ T cells. Clones were read by immunoSEQ multiplex PCR, and TCRdb kept only the in-frame ones, dropping some. The data show about 57,000 clones, around 85% seen once. The sequencing sample was made of memory CD4+ T cells from blood. Source of these receptors: an adult in good health and CMV-seronegative.

CDR3 bases: TGTGCCAGCAGCCCGGGACAGGGAGGCAATCAGCCCCAGCATTTT. This translates into CASSPGQGGNQPQHF. The gene calls are TRBV7-2 and TRBJ1-5; the match to TRBD1 covers 9 bases. CDR3 length equals 15 residues. Germline V CDR1 and CDR2: SGHTA, FQGNSA. After removal of 5 bases from V and 2 bases from J, the junction contained 4 bases not matched to a gene.

This clone was detected only a few times. The chain has TRBV5-4 and TRBJ2-5; 12 bases align to TRBD1. The J segment lost 2 bases and the V segment lost 0 bases, leaving 8 bases of the junction unmatched. The CDR3 runs to 18 residues. In germline, CDR1 is SGHNT, CDR2 YYREEE (reference sequence). In DNA, the CDR3 is TGTGCCAGCAGCTTGGGAGGGACAGGGGGCGCTAAGCAAGAGACCCAGTACTTC. This sequence encodes CASSLGGTGGAKQETQYF.

The chain combines TRBV5-1 with TRBJ1-2, with 8 bases fitting TRBD1. Per the germline V gene, CDR1 is SGHRS and CDR2 is YFSETQ. V was pared by 4 bases and J by 4 bases, with 3 bases of the junction left unmatched. The CDR3 length is 13 residues. For the CDR3, the DNA is TGCGCCAGCAGCGGGACAGGCCGCTATGGCTACACCTTC. Translated: CASSGTGRYGYTF.

This clone was found once. The chain uses TRBV15 and TRBJ1-4; maybe TRBD1 (5 bases). The ends were cut back, 7 bases at V and 6 bases at J, with 21 bases in the middle. Per the germline V gene, CDR1 is LNHNV and CDR2 is YYDKDF (reference sequence). This CDR3 is built from 16 residues. CDR3: CATTESAGLTYEKLFF. The DNA of the CDR3 is TGTGCCACCACCGAGTCCGCAGGGTTGACGTATGAAAAACTGTTTTTT.

The chain couples TRBV27 to TRBJ1-5; TRBD1 might be the D (5 bases). The length of the CDR3 is 15 residues. The germline V and J ends were trimmed by 6 bases and 3 bases, with 15 bases remaining between them. Germline V CDR1 and CDR2: MNHEY, SMNVEV (reference sequence). The CDR3 here is CASRVSTDHNQPQHF. The CDR3 DNA reads as TGTGCCAGCAGGGTTTCGACAGATCACAATCAGCCCCAGCATTTT.

This chain links TRBV5-6 with TRBJ1-1; weak D call: TRBD1 (6 bases). Trimming stripped 5 bases from V and 3 bases from J, with 20 bases between. This CDR3 region has 16 residues. The V gene's germline CDR1 is SGHDT and CDR2 YYEEEE. In nucleotides, the CDR3 is TGTGCCAGCAGTCGGTCGGTATTCAGGGGTGACACTGAAGCTTTCTTT. The encoded protein is CASSRSVFRGDTEAFF.

This rearrangement joins TRBV27 to TRBJ1-1, with 8 bases matching TRBD1. Germline V gene sequence: CDR1 MNHEY, CDR2 SMNVEV (reference sequence). The CDR3 sequence is 12 residues long. V lost 3 bases, J lost 7 bases, and 1 base stayed unmatched. The CDR3 sequence is CASSFGQGEAFF. The CDR3 nucleotides are TGTGCCAGCAGTTTCGGACAGGGTGAAGCTTTCTTT.

V is TRBV11-2 and J is TRBJ1-1, with a tentative D call TRBD1 (5 bases). Germline CDR1 is SGHAT and CDR2 is FQNNGV. The germline V and J ends were trimmed by 11 bases and 12 bases, with 19 bases remaining between them. The CDR3 sequence is 11 residues long. The CDR3 DNA sequence: TGTGCCGCCAGCAGTAGGAGGGGAACTTTCTTT. It translates to CAASSRRGTFF. The variable domain in full, completed from reference TRBV11-2 and TRBJ1-1, reads EAGVAQSPRYKIIEKRQSVAFWCNPISGHATLYWYQQILGQGPKLLIQFQNNGVVDDSQLPKDRFSAERLKGVDSTLKIQPAKLEDSAVYLCAASSRRGTFFGQGTRLTVV.

This clone was counted between two and nine times. Additional DNA sequences in this sample encode the identical CDR3. The rearrangement links TRBV7-2 to TRBJ2-5; perhaps TRBD2 as D (5 bases). Germline assignment: CDR1 SGHTA and CDR2 FQGNSA. The CDR3 extends over 13 amino acids. Trimming pared 1 base from V and 5 bases from J, leaving 8 bases between. The CDR3, as DNA: TGTGCCAGCAGCTTAGTCGGCGGGGAGACCCAGTACTTC. It specifies CASSLVGGETQYF. Full variable domain (remainder filled in from reference TRBV7-2 and TRBJ2-5): GAGVSQSPSNKVTEKGKDVELRCDPISGHTALYWYRQSLGQGLEFLIYFQGNSAPDKSGLPSDRFSAERTGGSVSTLTIQRTQQEDSAVYLCASSLVGGETQYFGPGTRLLVL.

In its sample, this clone was seen a few times. The J gene is TRBJ2-7, the V gene TRBV30; 10 bases map to TRBD1. This CDR3 is 14 amino acids long. V lost 2 bases, J lost 4 bases, and 5 bases stayed unmatched. Germline CDR1 and CDR2: GTSNPN and SVGIG (reference sequence). DNA of the CDR3: TGTGCCTGGAGTAGGGGACAGGGGAGTTACGAGCAGTACTTC. Translating gives CAWSRGQGSYEQYF.

J is TRBJ2-3 and V is TRBV7-9; 10 positions match TRBD1. V was pared by 4 bases and J by 2 bases, with 12 bases of the junction left unmatched. CDR3 length: 18 residues. CDR1 is SEHNR, CDR2 FQNEAQ, per germline (reference sequence). The CDR3 loop reads CASSWGTGDGPSTDTQYF. In DNA, the CDR3 is TGTGCCAGCAGCTGGGGGACAGGGGATGGTCCGTCCACAGATACGCAGTATTTT.

V usage is TRBV18 and J usage is TRBJ2-7, with 7 bases that match TRBD2. Germline trimming cut 6 bases from V and 0 bases from J; bases unmatched to any gene: 8. Germline V gives CDR1 KGHSH, CDR2 LQKENI. CDR3 length: 15 residues. In nucleotides, the CDR3 is TGTGCCAGCTCGGCGCGAGGCGGGGGCTCCTACGAGCAGTACTTC. Translating gives CASSARGGGSYEQYF. The whole variable domain, remainder taken from reference TRBV18 and TRBJ2-7, is NAGVMQNPRHLVRRRGQEARLRCSPMKGHSHVYWYRQLPEEGLKFMVYLQKENIIDESGMPKERFSAEFPKEGPSILRIQQVVRGDSAAYFCASSARGGGSYEQYFGPGTRLTVT.

This rearrangement joins TRBV28 to TRBJ2-7, with 8 positions matching TRBD1. This CDR3 has 16 amino acids. Losses at the gene ends were 5 bases for V and 4 bases for J; bases not matched to a gene: 13. Germline CDR1 MDHEN, CDR2 SYDVKM. CDR3 loop: CASSPPRGQGAYEQYF. CDR3 in DNA: TGTGCCAGCAGTCCCCCAAGGGGGCAGGGGGCGTACGAGCAGTACTTC.

This sequence joins TRBV9 and TRBJ1-1; the D gene is possibly TRBD1 (5 bases). The CDR3 is 14 amino acids. Germline V gene data show CDR1 as SGDLS and CDR2 as YYNGEE. V was cut by 4 bases and J by 3 bases, with 13 bases left in between. The CDR3 loop reads CASSPRGQDTEAFF. CDR3 DNA sequence: TGTGCCAGCAGCCCCCGGGGCCAGGACACTGAAGCTTTCTTT.

This clone was recorded at least ten times. At one boundary the junction diverges from the germline segment, which might be a read error. The V and J genes are TRBV4-1 and TRBJ2-2; perhaps TRBD2 as D (6 bases). The CDR3 length is 17 residues. The germline gives CDR1 MGHRA, CDR2 YSYEKL. For the CDR3, the DNA is TGCGCCAGCAGCTACTACGGGGGAGCCTTAAACACCGGCGAGCTGTTTTTT. Its translation: CASSYYGGALNTGELFF.

The chain couples TRBV18 to TRBJ1-3; D is perhaps TRBD1 (5 bases). Per the germline V gene, CDR1 is KGHSH and CDR2 is LQKENI. V was shortened by 4 bases and J by 3 bases, with 16 bases between the two germline ends. The CDR3 spans 16 residues. The CDR3 sequence: CASSRGSRADGNTIYF. For the CDR3, the DNA is TGTGCCAGCTCACGGGGAAGCAGGGCTGATGGAAACACCATATATTTT.

The rearrangement joins TRBV11-3 to TRBJ2-7, with D unclear. The CDR3 has 13 residues. The germline V gene has CDR1 SGHNT and CDR2 YENEEA. Trimming stripped 1 base from V and 3 bases from J, with 7 bases between. CDR3 region: CASSLGRNYEQYF. The CDR3 DNA reads as TGTGCCAGCAGCTTAGGGCGGAACTACGAGCAGTACTTC.